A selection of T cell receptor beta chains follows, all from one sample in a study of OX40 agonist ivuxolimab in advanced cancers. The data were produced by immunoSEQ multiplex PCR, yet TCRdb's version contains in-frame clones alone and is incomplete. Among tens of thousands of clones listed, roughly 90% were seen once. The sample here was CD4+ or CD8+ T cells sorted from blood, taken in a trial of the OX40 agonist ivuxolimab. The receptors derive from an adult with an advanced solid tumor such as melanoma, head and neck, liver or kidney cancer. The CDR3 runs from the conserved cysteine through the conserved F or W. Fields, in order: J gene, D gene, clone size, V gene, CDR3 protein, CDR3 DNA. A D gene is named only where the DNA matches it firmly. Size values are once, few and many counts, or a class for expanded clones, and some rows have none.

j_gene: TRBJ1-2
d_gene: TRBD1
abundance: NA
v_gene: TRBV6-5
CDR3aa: CASSYSQGAEGYTF
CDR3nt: TGTGCCAGCAGTTACAGCCAGGGGGCCGAAGGCTACACCTTC

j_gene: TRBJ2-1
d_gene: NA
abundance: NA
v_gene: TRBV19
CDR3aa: CASSSLPDAPEQFF
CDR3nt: TGTGCCAGTAGTAGTCTCCCCGACGCTCCTGAGCAGTTCTTC

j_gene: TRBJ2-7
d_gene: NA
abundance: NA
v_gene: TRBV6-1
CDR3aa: CASKLGTYEQYF
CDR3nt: TGTGCCAGCAAATTGGGTACATACGAGCAGTACTTC

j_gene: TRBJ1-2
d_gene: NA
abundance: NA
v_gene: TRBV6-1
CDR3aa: CASSEVRSYYGYTF
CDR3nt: TGTGCCAGCAGTGAAGTGCGTAGCTACTATGGCTACACCTTC

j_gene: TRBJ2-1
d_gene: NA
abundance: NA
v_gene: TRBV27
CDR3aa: CASSPHLVRNEQFF
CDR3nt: TGTGCCAGCAGTCCCCACCTCGTACGGAATGAGCAGTTCTTC

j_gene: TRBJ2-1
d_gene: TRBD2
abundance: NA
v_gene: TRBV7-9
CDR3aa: CASSLDTGGVNEQFF
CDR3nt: TGTGCCAGCAGCTTAGATACGGGGGGTGTGAATGAGCAGTTCTTC

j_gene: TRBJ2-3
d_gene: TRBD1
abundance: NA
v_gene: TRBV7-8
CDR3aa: CASSAGQGEGDTQYF
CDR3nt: TGTGCCAGCAGCGCGGGACAGGGGGAGGGAGATACGCAGTATTTT

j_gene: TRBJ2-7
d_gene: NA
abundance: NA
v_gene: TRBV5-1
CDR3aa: CASTMGPMVSYEQYF
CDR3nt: TGCGCCAGCACCATGGGACCGATGGTCAGCTACGAGCAGTACTTC

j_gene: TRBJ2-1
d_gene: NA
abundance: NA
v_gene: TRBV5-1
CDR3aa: CASSRDMGSYNEQFF
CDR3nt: TGCGCCAGCAGCCGGGACATGGGCTCCTACAATGAGCAGTTCTTC

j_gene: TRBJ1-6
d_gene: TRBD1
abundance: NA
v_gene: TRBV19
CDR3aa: CASSIQGAYSPLHF
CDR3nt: TGTGCCAGTAGCATACAGGGGGCTTATTCACCCCTCCACTTT

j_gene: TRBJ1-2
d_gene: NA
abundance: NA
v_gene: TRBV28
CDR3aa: CASSFPGGYGYTF
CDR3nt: TGTGCCAGCAGTTTCCCGGGGGGCTATGGCTACACCTTC

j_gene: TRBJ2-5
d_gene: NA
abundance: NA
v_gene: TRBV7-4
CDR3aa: CASSTDNQETQYF
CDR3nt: TGTGCCAGCAGCACGGACAACCAAGAGACCCAGTACTTC

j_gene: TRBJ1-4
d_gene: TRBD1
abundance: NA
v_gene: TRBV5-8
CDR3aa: CASSFGQGAGEKLFF
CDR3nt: TGTGCCAGCAGCTTCGGACAGGGGGCGGGAGAAAAACTGTTTTTT

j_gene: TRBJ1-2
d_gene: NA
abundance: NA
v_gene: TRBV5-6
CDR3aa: CASSPGSPSGYGYTF
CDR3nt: TGTGCCAGCAGCCCCGGTAGCCCGTCCGGCTATGGCTACACCTTC

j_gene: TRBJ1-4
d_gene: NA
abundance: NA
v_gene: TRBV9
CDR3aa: CASSVGGSSGEKLFF
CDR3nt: TGTGCCAGCAGCGTAGGAGGAAGTTCGGGTGAAAAACTGTTTTTT

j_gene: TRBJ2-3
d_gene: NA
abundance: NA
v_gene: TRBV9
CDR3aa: CASSVVTGSTDTQYF
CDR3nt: TGTGCCAGCAGCGTAGTGACGGGGAGCACAGATACGCAGTATTTT

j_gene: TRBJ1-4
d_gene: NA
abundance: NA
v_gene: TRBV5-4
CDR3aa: CASSLGSTGEKLFF
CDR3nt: TGTGCCAGCAGCTTAGGGTCGACGGGAGAAAAACTGTTTTTT

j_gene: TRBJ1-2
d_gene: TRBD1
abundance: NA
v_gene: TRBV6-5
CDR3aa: CASSYSRTGDYGYTF
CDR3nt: TGTGCCAGCAGTTATTCCCGGACAGGGGACTATGGCTACACCTTC

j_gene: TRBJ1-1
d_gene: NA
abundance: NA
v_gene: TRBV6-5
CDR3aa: CASTTREKNTEAFF
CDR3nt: TGTGCCAGCACTACCCGGGAGAAGAACACTGAAGCTTTCTTT

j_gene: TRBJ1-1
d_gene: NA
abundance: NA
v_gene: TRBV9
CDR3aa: CASSTDGVNTEAFF
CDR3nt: TGTGCCAGCAGCACGGACGGAGTGAACACTGAAGCTTTCTTT

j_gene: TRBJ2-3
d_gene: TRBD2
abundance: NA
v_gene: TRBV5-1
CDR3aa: CASSLPGLAATDTQYF
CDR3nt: TGCGCCAGCAGCTTGCCGGGACTAGCGGCCACAGATACGCAGTATTTT

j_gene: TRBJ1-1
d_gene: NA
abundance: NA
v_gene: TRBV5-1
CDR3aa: CASSLSGQTEAFF
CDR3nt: TGCGCCAGCAGCTTATCCGGACAGACTGAAGCTTTCTTT

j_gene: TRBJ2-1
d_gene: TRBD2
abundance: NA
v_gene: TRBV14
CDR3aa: CASSQGASGYNEQFF
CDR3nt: TGTGCCAGCAGCCAAGGAGCTAGCGGATACAATGAGCAGTTCTTC

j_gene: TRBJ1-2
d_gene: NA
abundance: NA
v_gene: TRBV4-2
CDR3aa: CASSHRGGNYGYTF
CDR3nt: TGTGCCAGCAGCCATCGGGGGGGAAACTATGGCTACACCTTC

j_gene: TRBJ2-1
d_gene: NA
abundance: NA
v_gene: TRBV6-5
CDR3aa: CASSYGQGLYNEQFF
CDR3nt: TGTGCCAGCAGTTACGGGCAGGGACTCTACAATGAGCAGTTCTTC

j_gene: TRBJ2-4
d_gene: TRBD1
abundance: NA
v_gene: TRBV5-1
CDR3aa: CASSRDRDNGKNIQYF
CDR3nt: TGCGCCAGCAGCCGGGACAGGGATAATGGCAAAAACATTCAGTACTTC

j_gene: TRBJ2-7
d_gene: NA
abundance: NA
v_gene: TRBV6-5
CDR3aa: CASSLTTETYEQYF
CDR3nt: TGTGCCAGCAGCCTAACGACAGAGACCTACGAGCAGTACTTC

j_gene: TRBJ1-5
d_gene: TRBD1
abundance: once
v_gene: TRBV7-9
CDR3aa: CASSLGAGGDLYQPQHF
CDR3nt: TGTGCCAGCAGCTTAGGAGCAGGGGGCGACTTATATCAGCCCCAGCATTTT

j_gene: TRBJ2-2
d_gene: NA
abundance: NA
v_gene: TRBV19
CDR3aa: CASSKTGPGELFF
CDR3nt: TGTGCCAGTAGCAAGACAGGCCCCGGGGAGCTGTTTTTT

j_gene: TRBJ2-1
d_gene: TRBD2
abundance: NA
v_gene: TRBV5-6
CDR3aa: CASSSPTSGGTKNEQFF
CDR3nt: TGTGCCAGCAGCTCCCCGACTAGCGGGGGGACCAAGAATGAGCAGTTCTTC

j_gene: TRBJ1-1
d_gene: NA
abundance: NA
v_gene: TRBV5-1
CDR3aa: CASSLAGGYTEAFF
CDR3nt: TGCGCCAGCAGCTTAGCTGGGGGGTACACTGAAGCTTTCTTT

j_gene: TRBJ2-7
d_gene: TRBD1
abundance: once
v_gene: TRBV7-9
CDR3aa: CASSPRDRGFEQYF
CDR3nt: TGTGCCAGCAGCCCGAGGGACAGGGGTTTCGAGCAGTACTTC

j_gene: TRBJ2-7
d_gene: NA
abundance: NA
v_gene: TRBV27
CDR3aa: CASSPIERFYEQYF
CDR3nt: TGTGCCAGCTCACCCATAGAAAGGTTCTACGAGCAGTACTTC

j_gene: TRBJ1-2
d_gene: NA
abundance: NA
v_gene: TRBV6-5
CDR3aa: CASSQYGYTF
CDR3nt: TGTGCCAGCAGCCAGTATGGCTACACCTTC